Below, one T cell receptor beta chain is given with its context. The antigen is not known. This sample was taken from a study of cytomegalovirus exposure and HLA in healthy donors. Study results and caveats: Published work reported that the classifier diagnosed cytomegalovirus status with high specificity and sensitivity. The majority of TCR sequences were rare, yet some public TCRs appeared in many donors. Some TCR beta chains (roughly 150 of them) were listed as cytomegalovirus-associated.

Profiled with immunoSEQ multiplex PCR; TCRdb holds only in-frame clones, not every one. Of 150,000 to 200,000 clones in the sample, over 85% were seen once. The TCR comes from a young man in good health and CMV-seropositive. Sequencing was performed on PBMCs.

The CDR3 loop is CATSRVPLGTSLYEQYF. The CDR3 region has the DNA TGTGCCACCAGCAGAGTCCCCCTCGGGACTAGTCTCTACGAGCAGTACTTC. The rearrangement joins TRBV15 to TRBJ2-7, with TRBD2 identical over 8 bases. The germline gives CDR1 LNHNV, CDR2 YYDKDF (reference sequence). The V gene end was trimmed by 1 base and the J gene end by 3 bases; junction bases not matched to a gene: 11. This CDR3 comprises 17 residues. The entire variable domain, with the rest obtained from reference TRBV15 and TRBJ2-7, is as follows: DAMVIQNPRYQVTQFGKPVTLSCSQTLNHNVMYWYQQKSSQAPKLLFHYYDKDFNNEADTPDNFQSRRPNTSFCFLDIRSPGLGDTAMYLCATSRVPLGTSLYEQYFGPGTRLTVT.